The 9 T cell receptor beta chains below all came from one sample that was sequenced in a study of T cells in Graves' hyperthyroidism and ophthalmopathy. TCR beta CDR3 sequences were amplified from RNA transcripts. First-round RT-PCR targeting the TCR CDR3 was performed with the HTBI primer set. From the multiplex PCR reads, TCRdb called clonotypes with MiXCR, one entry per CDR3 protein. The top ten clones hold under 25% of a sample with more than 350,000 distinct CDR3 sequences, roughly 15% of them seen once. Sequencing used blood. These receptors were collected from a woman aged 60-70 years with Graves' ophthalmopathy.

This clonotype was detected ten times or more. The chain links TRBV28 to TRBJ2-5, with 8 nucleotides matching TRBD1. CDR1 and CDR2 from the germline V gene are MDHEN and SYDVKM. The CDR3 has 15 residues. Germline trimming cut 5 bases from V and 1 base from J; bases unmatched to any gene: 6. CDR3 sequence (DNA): TGTGCCAGCAGTCGGGACAGGACCCTCCAAGAGACCCAGTACTTC. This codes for CASSRDRTLQETQYF.

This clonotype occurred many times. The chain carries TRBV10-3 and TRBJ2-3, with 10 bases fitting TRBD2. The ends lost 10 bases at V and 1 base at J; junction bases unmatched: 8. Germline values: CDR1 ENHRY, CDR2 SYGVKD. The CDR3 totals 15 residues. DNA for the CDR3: TGTGCCACCTGGGGACTAGCGATGGGCACAGATACGCAGTATTTT. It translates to CATWGLAMGTDTQYF.

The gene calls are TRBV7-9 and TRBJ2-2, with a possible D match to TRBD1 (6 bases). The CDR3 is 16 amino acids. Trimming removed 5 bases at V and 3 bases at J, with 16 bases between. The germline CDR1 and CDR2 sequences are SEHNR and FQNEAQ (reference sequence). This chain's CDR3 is CASSPKVAGDTGELFF. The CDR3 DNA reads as TGTGCCAGCAGCCCGAAGGTGGCAGGGGACACCGGGGAGCTGTTTTTT.

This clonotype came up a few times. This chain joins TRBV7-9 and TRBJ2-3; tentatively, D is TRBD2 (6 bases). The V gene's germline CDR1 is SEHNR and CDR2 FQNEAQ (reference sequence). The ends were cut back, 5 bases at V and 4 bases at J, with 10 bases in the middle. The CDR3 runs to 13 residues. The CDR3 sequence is CASSASVPDTQYF. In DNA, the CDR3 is TGTGCCAGCAGCGCTAGCGTTCCAGATACGCAGTATTTT.

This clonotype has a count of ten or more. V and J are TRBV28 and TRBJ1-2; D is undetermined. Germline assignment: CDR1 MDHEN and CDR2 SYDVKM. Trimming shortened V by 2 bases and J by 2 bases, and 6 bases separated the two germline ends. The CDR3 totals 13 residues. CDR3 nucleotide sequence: TGTGCCAGCAGTTTACCCCAGAACTATGGCTACACCTTC. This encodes CASSLPQNYGYTF.

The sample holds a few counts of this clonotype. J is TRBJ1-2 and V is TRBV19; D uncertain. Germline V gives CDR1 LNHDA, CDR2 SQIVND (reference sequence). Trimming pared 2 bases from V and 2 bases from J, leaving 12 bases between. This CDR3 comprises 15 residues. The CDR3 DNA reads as TGTGCCAGTAGTATAATTCTCGGTGGGAACTATGGCTACACCTTC. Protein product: CASSIILGGNYGYTF.

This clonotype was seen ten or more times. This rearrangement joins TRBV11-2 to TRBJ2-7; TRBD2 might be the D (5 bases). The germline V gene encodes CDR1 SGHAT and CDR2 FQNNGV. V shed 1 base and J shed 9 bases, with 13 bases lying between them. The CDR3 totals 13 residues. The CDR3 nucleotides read TGTGCCAGCAGCTTAGTGATGGACTTGCTGCAGTACTTC. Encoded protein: CASSLVMDLLQYF.

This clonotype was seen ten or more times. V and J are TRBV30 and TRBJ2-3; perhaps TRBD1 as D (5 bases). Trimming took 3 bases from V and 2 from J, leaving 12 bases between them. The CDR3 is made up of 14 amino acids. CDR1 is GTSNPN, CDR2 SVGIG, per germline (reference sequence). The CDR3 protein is CAWRAAGLTDTQYF. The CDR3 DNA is TGTGCCTGGAGGGCGGCAGGGCTCACAGATACGCAGTATTTT.

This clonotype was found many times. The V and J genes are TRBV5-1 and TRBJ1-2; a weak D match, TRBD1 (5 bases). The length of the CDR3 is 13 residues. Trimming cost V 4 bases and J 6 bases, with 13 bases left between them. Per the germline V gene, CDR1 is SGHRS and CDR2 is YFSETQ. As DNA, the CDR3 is TGCGCCAGCAGCCCCGGGCCAGGGAATGGCTACACCTTC. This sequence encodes CASSPGPGNGYTF.